These 14 T cell receptor beta chains were all obtained from the same sample, sequenced in a study of human T cells and chemical hapten exposure. In TCRdb, the RACE reads were re-called with MiXCR into one record per CDR3 protein. This sample has 80,000 to 100,000 distinct CDR3 sequences, with approximately 11% found just once. Stated time point: patch test 3, about 24 weeks after DPC sensitization. Regarding treatment: therapeutic diphenylcyclopropenone sensitization with weekly scalp DPC. The source material was whole blood, sampled in connection with sensitization to the hapten diphenylcyclopropenone (DPC). The receptors derive from a woman in her twenties or thirties with alopecia areata. Some clones in this sample may be carry-over from other donors' samples.

Many counts were recorded for this clonotype. The chain employs TRBV18 and TRBJ2-2; 8 bases are shared with TRBD1. Germline V lookup: CDR1 KGHSH, CDR2 LQKENI. The CDR3 is 14 residues long. V trimming: 5 bases; J trimming: 4 bases; junction bases outside the gene matches: 3. The CDR3 DNA reads as TGTGCCAGCTCAGCGGACAGGGTCACCGGGGAGCTGTTTTTT. Translation gives CASSADRVTGELFF.

CDR3 in DNA: TGTGCCAGCAGCAGATCGAGGGGTCCCAGCACAGATACGCAGTATTTT. It translates to CASSRSRGPSTDTQYF. This chain links TRBV21-1 with TRBJ2-3; the table gives TRBD1 as D, unverified against the DNA. TRBV21-1 corresponds to a pseudogene. This CDR3 is built from 16 residues.

The CDR3 loop reads CSGRGISGGNTGELFF. The CDR3 DNA is TGCAGCGGGAGGGGGATTAGCGGCGGGAACACCGGGGAGCTGTTTTTT. The chain recombines TRBV29-1 with TRBJ2-2, with D possibly called TRBD1 or TRBD2 (6 bases each). Trimming removed 7 bases at V and 1 base at J, with 19 bases between. The germline V gene encodes CDR1 SQVTM and CDR2 ANQGSEA. CDR3 length equals 16 residues.

This clonotype was seen many times. The chain combines TRBV18 with TRBJ2-4, with no clear D. This CDR3 region has 13 residues. Germline V gene sequence: CDR1 KGHSH, CDR2 LQKENI. Trimming left V 0 bases short and J 7 bases short, with 7 bases between. The DNA for the CDR3 is TGTGCCAGCTCACCACCGACGGTCAACATTCAGTACTTC. Its protein product is CASSPPTVNIQYF.

Regarding this clonotype: With a much larger clone just one base away, this may be a read error. This rearrangement joins TRBV12-3 or TRBV12-4 to TRBJ1-1; D gene uncertain. This CDR3 spans 14 amino acids. Between the trimmed V and J ends, which lost 5 bases and 0 bases, there was a span of 10 bases. CDR3 nucleotide sequence: TGTGCCAGCAGTCTCACATGGGTGAACACTGAAGCTTTCTTT. It translates to CASSLTWVNTEAFF.

This clonotype showed up many times. V usage is TRBV27 and J usage is TRBJ1-1, with no clear D. Germline assignment: CDR1 MNHEY and CDR2 SMNVEV (reference sequence). With 2 bases removed from V and 0 bases from J, the gap between germline ends came to 7 bases. This CDR3 region has 14 residues. The CDR3 sequence is CASSLSWMNTEAFF. The CDR3, as DNA: TGTGCCAGCAGTTTAAGTTGGATGAACACTGAAGCTTTCTTT.

This clonotype appeared many times. The chain employs TRBV7-2 and TRBJ2-5, with 7 bases that match TRBD2. The CDR3 has 13 residues. Germline assignment: CDR1 SGHTA and CDR2 FQGNSA. J gave up 0 bases and V 8 bases, and 3 bases lay outside the gene matches. CDR3 nucleotide sequence: TGTGCCAGCGGAACTAGCGACCAAGAGACCCAGTACTTC. This encodes CASGTSDQETQYF.

This clonotype was detected a few times. The chain employs TRBV28 and TRBJ2-5; D gene unclear. This CDR3 has 12 residues. CDR1 is MDHEN, CDR2 SYDVKM, per germline. Trimming cost V 4 bases and J 5 bases, with 8 bases left between them. The CDR3 loop is CASSSGWETQYF. The CDR3 nucleotides are TGTGCCAGCAGTTCGGGCTGGGAGACCCAGTACTTC.

In this sample, this clonotype turned up a few times. The chain carries TRBV9 and TRBJ1-5; no definite D call. The CDR3 extends over 14 amino acids. Germline CDR1 SGDLS, CDR2 YYNGEE. V was clipped by 1 base and J by 9 bases, with 14 bases between them. CDR3 amino acids: CASSVSLSPSPQHF. CDR3 nucleotides: TGTGCCAGCAGCGTAAGCCTAAGTCCGTCGCCCCAGCATTTT.

This clonotype occurred many times. The gene calls are TRBV21-1 and TRBJ2-5; the listed D gene, TRBD2, was not tested against the DNA. TRBV21-1 is described as a pseudogene. The CDR3 has 17 residues. CDR3 nucleotide sequence: TGTGCCAGCAGCAAGGAGGCGGGCCAGAAGGACCAAGAGACCCAGTACTTC. Translation gives CASSKEAGQKDQETQYF.

This clonotype was found many times. J is TRBJ2-2 and V is TRBV11-3; no reliable D call. In germline, CDR1 is SGHNT, CDR2 YENEEA. This CDR3 spans 13 amino acids. The V end lost 5 bases, the J end lost 4 bases, and 8 bases lay between the germline ends. CDR3 nucleotides: TGTGCCAGCAGCCGAATGAGCACCGGGGAGCTGTTTTTT. This encodes CASSRMSTGELFF.

V and J are TRBV28 and TRBJ2-7; D perhaps matches TRBD2 (5 bases). CDR3 length: 13 amino acids. V lost 5 bases and J 2 bases, leaving 10 bases between the germline ends. In germline, CDR1 is MDHEN, CDR2 SYDVKM. CDR3 sequence: CASSPGGTYEQYV. In DNA form, the CDR3 reads TGTGCCAGCAGTCCCGGAGGCACCTACGAGCAGTACGTC.

This clonotype was found many times. The junction and the germline gene differ at one end; a read error may be behind it. The chain joins TRBV18 to TRBJ1-2; D might be TRBD1 (6 bases). This CDR3 has 18 amino acids. CDR1 and CDR2 from the germline V gene are KGHSH and LQKENI. The CDR3 spells CASSPITGTTLLNYGYTF. Written as DNA, the CDR3 is TGTGCCAGCTCACCGATAACCGGGACAACGCTATTAAACTATGGTTACACCTTC.

The V gene is TRBV3-1, the J gene TRBJ2-5, with unresolved D. This CDR3 has 15 residues. Germline V CDR1 and CDR2: LGHDT, YNNKEL (reference sequence). V lost 1 base and J lost 0, with 9 bases in between. CDR3 coding DNA: TGTGCCAGCAGCCAAGCTTTGACTTACCAAGAGACCCAGTACTTC. Translating gives CASSQALTYQETQYF.